The following is a TCR beta chain sequence with its context. Antigen specificity is unknown. Vbeta (60) and Jbeta (13) primers were used in the PCR. This table comes from immunoSEQ multiplex PCR, and its TCRdb copy is limited to in-frame clones, with some not included. The sample contains some 160,000 clones, over 60% of which appear only once. This entry comes from a study of cytomegalovirus exposure and HLA in healthy donors. The study, taken as a whole, reports: As a later analysis revealed, the rate of TCR association differed by HLA locus, with DRB1 most and HLA-C fewest.

The source of this sequence is a middle-aged man in good health and CMV-seronegative. Sequenced material: PBMCs.

In DNA form, the CDR3 reads TGTGCCAGCAGCTTGGCCGGGGTCTCCTACAATGAGCAGTTCTTC. Translating it yields CASSLAGVSYNEQFF. The gene calls are TRBV5-6 and TRBJ2-1, with D tentatively TRBD2 (5 bases). The CDR3 is 15 amino acids. Trimming stripped 0 bases from V and 0 bases from J, with 7 bases between. The germline V gene has CDR1 SGHDT and CDR2 YYEEEE.